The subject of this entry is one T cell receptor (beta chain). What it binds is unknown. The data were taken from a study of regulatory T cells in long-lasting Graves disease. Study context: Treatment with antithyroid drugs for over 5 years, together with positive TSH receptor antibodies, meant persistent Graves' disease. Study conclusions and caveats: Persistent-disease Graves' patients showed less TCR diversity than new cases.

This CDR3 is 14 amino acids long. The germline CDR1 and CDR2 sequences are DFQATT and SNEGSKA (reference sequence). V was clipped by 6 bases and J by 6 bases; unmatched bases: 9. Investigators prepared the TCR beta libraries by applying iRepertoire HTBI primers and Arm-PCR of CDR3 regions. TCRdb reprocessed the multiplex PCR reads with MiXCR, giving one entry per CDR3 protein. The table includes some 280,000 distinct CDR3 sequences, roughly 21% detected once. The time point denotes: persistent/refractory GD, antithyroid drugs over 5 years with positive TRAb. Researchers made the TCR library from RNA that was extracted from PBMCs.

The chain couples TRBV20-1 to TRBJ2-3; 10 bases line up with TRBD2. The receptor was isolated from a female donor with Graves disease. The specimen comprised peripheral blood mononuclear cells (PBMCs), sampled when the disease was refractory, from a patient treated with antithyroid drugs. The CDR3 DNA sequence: TGCAGTGCCCTACTACTAGCGGGAAGGGATACGCAGTATTTT. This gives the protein CSALLLAGRDTQYF.